These T cell receptor beta chains were read from a single sample in a study of blood T cell repertoires in COVID-19. The repertoire was sequenced with immunoSEQ multiplex PCR; TCRdb's copy has only in-frame clones and lacks some. The sample has roughly 230,000 clones, about 90% seen once. The sequenced sample was PBMCs or T cells enriched from blood (not recorded which). All receptors derive from a woman under 40 with acute COVID-19. Both conserved end residues are part of each CDR3. D genes are given only for firm matches. Some rows mark clone size as missing; the rest say once, few, many or name a class of expanded clone.

v_gene: TRBV3-1/TRBV3-2
abundance: .
j_gene: TRBJ2-2
d_gene: .
CDR3nt: TGTGCCAGCAGCCAGGGGGGACTCACCGGGGAGCTGTTTTTT
CDR3aa: CASSQGGLTGELFF

v_gene: TRBV10-3
abundance: .
j_gene: TRBJ1-4
d_gene: TRBD1
CDR3nt: TGTGCCACCTCCCCGCCCGGAGGGGGCTCTGGTGAAAAACTGTTTTTT
CDR3aa: CATSPPGGGSGEKLFF

v_gene: TRBV5-4
abundance: .
j_gene: TRBJ2-3
d_gene: TRBD2
CDR3nt: TGTGCCAGCAGCACCGGGACTAGCGGGGGACACAGCACAGATACGCAGTATTTT
CDR3aa: CASSTGTSGGHSTDTQYF

v_gene: TRBV21-1
abundance: once
j_gene: TRBJ1-2
d_gene: .
CDR3nt: TGTGCCAGCAGCAAAGACGACCGGGGCTATGGCTACACCTTC
CDR3aa: CASSKDDRGYGYTF

v_gene: TRBV5-1
abundance: once
j_gene: TRBJ1-1
d_gene: .
CDR3nt: TGCGCCAGCAGCTTGTTTCTTGGTGGGGGACTTGGGGCCACTGAAGCTTTCTTT
CDR3aa: CASSLFLGGGLGATEAFF

v_gene: TRBV6-5
abundance: .
j_gene: TRBJ2-5
d_gene: TRBD2
CDR3nt: TGTGCCAGCGGTACGGGGGGATTCGGTGAGACCCAGTACTTC
CDR3aa: CASGTGGFGETQYF

v_gene: TRBV7-9
abundance: .
j_gene: TRBJ1-2
d_gene: .
CDR3nt: TGTGCCAGCAGCCCCGGGCTGGGGGGTGACTATGGCTACACCTTC
CDR3aa: CASSPGLGGDYGYTF

v_gene: TRBV6-5
abundance: .
j_gene: TRBJ2-5
d_gene: TRBD2
CDR3nt: TGTGCCAGCAGTTTTCCGGCGGGGGGGCATCGAGAGACCCAGTACTTC
CDR3aa: CASSFPAGGHRETQYF

v_gene: TRBV6-5
abundance: .
j_gene: TRBJ1-4
d_gene: .
CDR3nt: TGTGCCAGCAGTATACGGGGCCTCGGAGGGGAAAAACTGTTTTTT
CDR3aa: CASSIRGLGGEKLFF

v_gene: TRBV28
abundance: .
j_gene: TRBJ2-1
d_gene: TRBD2
CDR3nt: TGTGCCAGCAGTTTAGGGCTAGCGGGGGGCAATGAGCAGTTCTTC
CDR3aa: CASSLGLAGGNEQFF

v_gene: TRBV6-5
abundance: .
j_gene: TRBJ1-6
d_gene: .
CDR3nt: TGTGCCATCAAAGAGGTAGTAAACTCACCCCTCCACTTT
CDR3aa: CAIKEVVNSPLHF

v_gene: TRBV18
abundance: .
j_gene: TRBJ2-3
d_gene: .
CDR3nt: TGTGCCAGCTCACCTTCTCTGACGGAGTATACGCAGTATTTT
CDR3aa: CASSPSLTEYTQYF

v_gene: TRBV14
abundance: once
j_gene: TRBJ2-5
d_gene: TRBD1
CDR3nt: TGTGCCAGCAGCTACAGGGGGGAGACCCAGTACTTC
CDR3aa: CASSYRGETQYF

v_gene: TRBV6-2/TRBV6-3
abundance: once
j_gene: TRBJ2-1
d_gene: TRBD1
CDR3nt: TGTGCCAGCAGTCTAACAGGGGGCGCGGGCAATGAGCAGTTCTTC
CDR3aa: CASSLTGGAGNEQFF

v_gene: TRBV19
abundance: .
j_gene: TRBJ1-1
d_gene: .
CDR3nt: TGTGCCAGTAGTATCGACCGGGAGATAGTGACTGAAGCTTTCTTT
CDR3aa: CASSIDREIVTEAFF

v_gene: TRBV28
abundance: .
j_gene: TRBJ1-5
d_gene: .
CDR3nt: TGTGCCAGCACCACTGCGGGGGATCAGCCCCAGCATTTT
CDR3aa: CASTTAGDQPQHF

v_gene: TRBV27
abundance: once
j_gene: TRBJ1-5
d_gene: .
CDR3nt: TGTGCCAGCAGTTTTTTAGATCAGCCCCAGCATTTT
CDR3aa: CASSFLDQPQHF

v_gene: TRBV2
abundance: .
j_gene: TRBJ2-7
d_gene: .
CDR3nt: TGTGCCAGCAGTGATGGCAAGTCCTACGAGCAGTACTTC
CDR3aa: CASSDGKSYEQYF

v_gene: TRBV1
abundance: .
j_gene: TRBJ1-4
d_gene: .
CDR3nt: TGCACCAGCAGCCAAGCGGTAAAGGAAAAACTGTTTTTT
CDR3aa: CTSSQAVKEKLFF

v_gene: TRBV11-2
abundance: few
j_gene: TRBJ2-7
d_gene: .
CDR3nt: TGTGCCAGCAGCTTATTGCGCGAGGGACTCGAGCAGTACTTC
CDR3aa: CASSLLREGLEQYF

v_gene: TRBV6-5
abundance: .
j_gene: TRBJ1-1
d_gene: .
CDR3nt: TGTGCCAGCAGTTTGACAGATATGAACACTGAAGCTTTCTTT
CDR3aa: CASSLTDMNTEAFF

v_gene: TRBV30
abundance: few
j_gene: TRBJ1-5
d_gene: .
CDR3nt: TGTGCCTGGAGGCGGGGTAGCAATCAGCCCCAGCATTTT
CDR3aa: CAWRRGSNQPQHF

v_gene: TRBV24-1
abundance: .
j_gene: TRBJ1-2
d_gene: TRBD1
CDR3nt: TGTGCCACCAGTGATGCCGACAGGGGTAACTATGGCTACACCTTC
CDR3aa: CATSDADRGNYGYTF

v_gene: TRBV6-5
abundance: few
j_gene: TRBJ1-3
d_gene: .
CDR3nt: TGTGCCAGCAGTCTAACCCTAGCATACGGAAACACCATATATTTT
CDR3aa: CASSLTLAYGNTIYF

v_gene: TRBV5-8
abundance: .
j_gene: TRBJ1-3
d_gene: .
CDR3nt: TGTGCCAGCAGCTTGGTTGGGGGGTCTGGAAACACCATATATTTT
CDR3aa: CASSLVGGSGNTIYF

v_gene: TRBV7-9
abundance: .
j_gene: TRBJ2-1
d_gene: .
CDR3nt: TGTGCCAGCAGTAAAGGTACTGGGCCTCTGGGCAATGAGCAGTTCTTC
CDR3aa: CASSKGTGPLGNEQFF

v_gene: TRBV11-2
abundance: .
j_gene: TRBJ1-2
d_gene: .
CDR3nt: TGTGCCAGCAGCTTAGATCTGGGGGGAAACTATGGCTACACCTTC
CDR3aa: CASSLDLGGNYGYTF

v_gene: TRBV2
abundance: .
j_gene: TRBJ2-5
d_gene: TRBD2
CDR3nt: TGTGCCAGCAGAGCTAGCGGGGGGGTGGAGACCCAGTACTTC
CDR3aa: CASRASGGVETQYF